This TCR beta chain is drawn from a study of cytomegalovirus exposure and HLA in healthy donors. Study results and caveats: Later on, a genetic analysis was performed. It linked a missense variant in DCLRE1C with V- and J-gene trimming of TCR beta. Several top significant clusters appeared, in a later analysis, to be linked to common viral pathogens. In a later analysis, compared with equally common non-associated chains, HLA-associated beta chains were more expanded. In an earlier analysis, productive rearrangement rates for most beta V segments clustered near 87% or 30%.

As regards this clone: As yet, its antigen is unknown.

13 Jbeta primers and 60 Vbeta primers were used for the PCR. Some clones are missing from TCRdb's copy, which holds only in-frame ones; the method was immunoSEQ multiplex PCR. The table records fewer than 250,000 clones, about three quarters of them present only once. From germline, CDR1 is SGHRS and CDR2 YFSETQ. V lost 2 bases to trimming and J lost 1 base, with 6 bases between them. CDR3 length equals 13 residues. The chain combines TRBV5-1 with TRBJ1-1, with D maybe TRBD1 (6 bases). The sequenced sample consisted of PBMCs. The sequence was obtained from a middle-aged man in good health and CMV-seronegative. CDR3: CASSLGGNTEAFF. CDR3 sequence (DNA): TGCGCCAGCAGCTTAGGGGGGAACACTGAAGCTTTCTTT. Supplemented by reference TRBV5-1 and TRBJ1-1, the full variable domain reads KAGVTQTPRYLIKTRGQQVTLSCSPISGHRSVSWYQQTPGQGLQFLFEYFSETQRNKGNFPGRFSGRQFSNSRSEMNVSTLELGDSALYLCASSLGGNTEAFFGQGTRLTVV.